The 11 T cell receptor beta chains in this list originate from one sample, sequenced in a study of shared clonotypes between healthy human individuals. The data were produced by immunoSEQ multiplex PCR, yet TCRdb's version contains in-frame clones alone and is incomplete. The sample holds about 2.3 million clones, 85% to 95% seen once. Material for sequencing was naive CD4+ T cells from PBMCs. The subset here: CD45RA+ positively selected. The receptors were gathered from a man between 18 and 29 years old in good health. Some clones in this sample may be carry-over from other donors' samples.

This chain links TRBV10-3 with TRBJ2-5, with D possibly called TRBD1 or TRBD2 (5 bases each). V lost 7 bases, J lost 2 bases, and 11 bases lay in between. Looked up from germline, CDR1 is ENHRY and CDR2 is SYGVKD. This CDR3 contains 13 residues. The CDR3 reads CAIKEGPQETQYF. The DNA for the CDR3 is TGTGCCATCAAAGAGGGACCACAAGAGACCCAGTACTTC.

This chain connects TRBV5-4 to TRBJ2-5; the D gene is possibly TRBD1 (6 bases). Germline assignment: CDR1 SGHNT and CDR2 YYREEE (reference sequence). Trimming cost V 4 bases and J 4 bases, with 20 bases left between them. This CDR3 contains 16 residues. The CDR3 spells CASSPWKGVGAETQYF. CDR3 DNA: TGTGCCAGCAGCCCATGGAAGGGTGTGGGGGCAGAGACCCAGTACTTC.

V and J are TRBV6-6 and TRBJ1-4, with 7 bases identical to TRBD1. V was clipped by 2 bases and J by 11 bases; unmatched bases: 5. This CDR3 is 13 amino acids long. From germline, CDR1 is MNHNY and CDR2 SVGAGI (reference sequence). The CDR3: CASSYPQGRKLFF. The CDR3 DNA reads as TGTGCCAGCAGTTACCCACAGGGGCGGAAACTGTTTTTT.

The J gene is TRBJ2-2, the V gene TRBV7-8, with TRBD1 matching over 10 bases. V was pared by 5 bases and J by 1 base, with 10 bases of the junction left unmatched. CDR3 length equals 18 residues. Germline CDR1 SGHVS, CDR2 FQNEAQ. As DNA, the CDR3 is TGTGCCAGCAGCCTAGGGACAGGGGCGGTTAGGAACACCGGGGAGCTGTTTTTT. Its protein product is CASSLGTGAVRNTGELFF.

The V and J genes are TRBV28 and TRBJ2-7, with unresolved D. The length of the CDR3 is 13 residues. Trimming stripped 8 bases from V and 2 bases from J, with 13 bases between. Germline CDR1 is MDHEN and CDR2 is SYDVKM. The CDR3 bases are TGTGCCAGCGCCCTGGCGGCGGCCTACGAGCAGTACTTC. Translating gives CASALAAAYEQYF.

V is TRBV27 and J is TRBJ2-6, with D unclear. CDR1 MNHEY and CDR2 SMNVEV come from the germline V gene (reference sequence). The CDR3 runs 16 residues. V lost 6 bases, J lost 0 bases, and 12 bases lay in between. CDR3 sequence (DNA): TGTGCCAGCAGCCTCGAGACGGGCTCTGGGGCCAACGTCCTGACTTTC. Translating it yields CASSLETGSGANVLTF.

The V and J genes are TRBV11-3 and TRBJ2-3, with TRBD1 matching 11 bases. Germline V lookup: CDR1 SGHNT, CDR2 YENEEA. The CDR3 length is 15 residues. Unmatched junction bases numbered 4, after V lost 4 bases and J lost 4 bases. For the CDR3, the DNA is TGTGCCAGCAGCTCTCCGGGACAGGGGGCAGATACGCAGTATTTT. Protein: CASSSPGQGADTQYF. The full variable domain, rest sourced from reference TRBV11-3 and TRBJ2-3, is EAGVVQSPRYKIIEKKQPVAFWCNPISGHNTLYWYLQNLGQGPELLIRYENEEAVDDSQLPKDRFSAERLKGVDSTLKIQPAELGDSAVYLCASSSPGQGADTQYFGPGTRLTVL.

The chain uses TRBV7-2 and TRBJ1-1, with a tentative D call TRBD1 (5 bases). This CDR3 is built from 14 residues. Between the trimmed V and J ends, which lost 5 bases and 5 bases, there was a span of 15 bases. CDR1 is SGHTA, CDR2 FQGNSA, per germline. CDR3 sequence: CASSAHRMGTEAFF. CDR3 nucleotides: TGTGCCAGCAGCGCGCACAGGATGGGAACTGAAGCTTTCTTT.

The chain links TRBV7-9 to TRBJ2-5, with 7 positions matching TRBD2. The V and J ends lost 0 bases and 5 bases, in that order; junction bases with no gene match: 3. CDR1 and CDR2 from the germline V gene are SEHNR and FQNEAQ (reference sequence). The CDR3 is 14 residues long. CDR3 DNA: TGTGCCAGCAGCTTAGCGGGAGGGATGGAGACCCAGTACTTC. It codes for CASSLAGGMETQYF.

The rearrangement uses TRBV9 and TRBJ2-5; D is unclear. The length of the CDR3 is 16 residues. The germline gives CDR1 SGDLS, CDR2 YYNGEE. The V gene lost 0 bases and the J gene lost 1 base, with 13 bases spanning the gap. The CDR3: CASSVGFTRTQETQYF. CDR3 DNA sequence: TGTGCCAGCAGCGTAGGCTTTACACGAACCCAAGAGACCCAGTACTTC.

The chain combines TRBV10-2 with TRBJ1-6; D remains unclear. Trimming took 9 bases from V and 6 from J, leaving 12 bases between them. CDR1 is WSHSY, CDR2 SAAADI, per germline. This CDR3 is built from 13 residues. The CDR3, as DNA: TGCGCCAGTCGTGATCTGGGTAATTCACCCCTCCACTTT. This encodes CASRDLGNSPLHF.